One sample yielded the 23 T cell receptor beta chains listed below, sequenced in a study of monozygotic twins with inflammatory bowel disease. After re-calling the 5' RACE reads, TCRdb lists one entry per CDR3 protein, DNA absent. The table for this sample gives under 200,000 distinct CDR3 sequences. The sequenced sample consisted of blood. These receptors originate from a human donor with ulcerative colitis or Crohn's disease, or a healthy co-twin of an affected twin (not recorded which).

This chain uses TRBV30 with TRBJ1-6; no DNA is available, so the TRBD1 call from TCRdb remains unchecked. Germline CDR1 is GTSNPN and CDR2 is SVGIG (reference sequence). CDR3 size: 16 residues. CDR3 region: CAWSALRSGRNSPLHF.

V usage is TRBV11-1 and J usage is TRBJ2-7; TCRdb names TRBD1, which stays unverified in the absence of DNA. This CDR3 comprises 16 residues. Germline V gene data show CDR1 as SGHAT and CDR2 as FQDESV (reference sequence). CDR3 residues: CASSSYLGDFGNEQYF.

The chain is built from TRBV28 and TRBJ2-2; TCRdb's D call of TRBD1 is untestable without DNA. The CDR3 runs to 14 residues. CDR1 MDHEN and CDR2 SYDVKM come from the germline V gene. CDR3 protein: CASSLRGNTGELFF.

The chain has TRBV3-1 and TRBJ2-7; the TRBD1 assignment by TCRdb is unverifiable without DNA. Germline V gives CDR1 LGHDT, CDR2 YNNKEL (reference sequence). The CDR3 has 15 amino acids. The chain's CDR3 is CASSLGQGRSYEQYF.

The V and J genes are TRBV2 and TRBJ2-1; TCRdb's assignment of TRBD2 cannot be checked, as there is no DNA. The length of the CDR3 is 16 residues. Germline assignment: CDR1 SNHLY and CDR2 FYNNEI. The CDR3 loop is CASSESGLAGSNEQFF.

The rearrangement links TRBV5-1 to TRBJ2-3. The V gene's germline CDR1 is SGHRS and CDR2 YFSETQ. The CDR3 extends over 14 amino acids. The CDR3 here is CASSSGEGTDTQYF.

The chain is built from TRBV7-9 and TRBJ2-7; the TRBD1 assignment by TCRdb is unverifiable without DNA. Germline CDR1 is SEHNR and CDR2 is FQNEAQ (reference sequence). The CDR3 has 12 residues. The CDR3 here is CASVTGQGEQYF.

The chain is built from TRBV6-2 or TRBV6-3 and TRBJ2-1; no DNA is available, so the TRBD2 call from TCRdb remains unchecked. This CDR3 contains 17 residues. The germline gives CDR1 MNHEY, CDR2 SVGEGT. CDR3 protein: CASSNGLMGSSYNEQFF.

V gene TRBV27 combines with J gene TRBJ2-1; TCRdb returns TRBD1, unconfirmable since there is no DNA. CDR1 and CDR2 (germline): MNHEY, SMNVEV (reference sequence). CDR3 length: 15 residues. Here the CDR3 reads CASSFWGPPYNEQFF.

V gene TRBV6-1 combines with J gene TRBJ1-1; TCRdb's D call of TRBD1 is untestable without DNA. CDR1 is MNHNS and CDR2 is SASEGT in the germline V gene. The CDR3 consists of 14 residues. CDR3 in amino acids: CASSVQQGNTEAFF.

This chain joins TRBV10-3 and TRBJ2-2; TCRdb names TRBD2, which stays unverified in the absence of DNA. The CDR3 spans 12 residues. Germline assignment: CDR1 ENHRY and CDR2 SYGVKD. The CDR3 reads CGIAGIAGELFF.

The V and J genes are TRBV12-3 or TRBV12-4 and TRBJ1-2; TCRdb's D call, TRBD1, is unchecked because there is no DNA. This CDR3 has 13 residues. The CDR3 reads CASSRMTGYGYTF.

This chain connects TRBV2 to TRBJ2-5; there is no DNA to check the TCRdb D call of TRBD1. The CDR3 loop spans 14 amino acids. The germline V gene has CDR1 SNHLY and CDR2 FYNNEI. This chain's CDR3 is CASSVEGGQETQYF.

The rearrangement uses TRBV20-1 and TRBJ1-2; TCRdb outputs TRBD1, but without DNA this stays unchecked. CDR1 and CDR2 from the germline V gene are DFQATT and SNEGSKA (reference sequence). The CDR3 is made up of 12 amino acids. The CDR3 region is CSARPGQGGLTF.

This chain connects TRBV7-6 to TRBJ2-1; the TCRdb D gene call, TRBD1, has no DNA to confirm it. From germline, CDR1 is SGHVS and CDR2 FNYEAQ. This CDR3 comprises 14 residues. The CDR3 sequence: CASSFQDRYNEQFF.

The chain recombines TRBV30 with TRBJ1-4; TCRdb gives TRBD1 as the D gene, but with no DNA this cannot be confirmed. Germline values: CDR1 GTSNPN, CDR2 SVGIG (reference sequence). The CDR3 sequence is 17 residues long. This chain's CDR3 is CAWSRTGYFATNEKLFF.

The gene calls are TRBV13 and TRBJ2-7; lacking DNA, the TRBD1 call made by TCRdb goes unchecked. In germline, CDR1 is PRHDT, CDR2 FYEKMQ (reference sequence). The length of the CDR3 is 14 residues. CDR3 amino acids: CASSPGQGTYEQYF.

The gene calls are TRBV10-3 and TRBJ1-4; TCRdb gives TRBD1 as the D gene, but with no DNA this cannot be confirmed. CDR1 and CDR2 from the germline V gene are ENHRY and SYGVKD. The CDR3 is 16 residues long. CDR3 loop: CAISDTGKGSNEKLFF.

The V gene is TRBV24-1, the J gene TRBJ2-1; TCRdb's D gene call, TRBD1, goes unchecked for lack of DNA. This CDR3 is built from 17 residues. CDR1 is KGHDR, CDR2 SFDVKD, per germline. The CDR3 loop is CATSGAPLGLSYNEQFF.

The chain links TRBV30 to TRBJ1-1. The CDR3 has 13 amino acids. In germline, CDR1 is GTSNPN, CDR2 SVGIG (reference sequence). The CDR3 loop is CAWSRDLNTEAFF.

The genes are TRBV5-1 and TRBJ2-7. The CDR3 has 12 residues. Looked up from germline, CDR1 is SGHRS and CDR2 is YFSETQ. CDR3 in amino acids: CASSPTFSEQYF.

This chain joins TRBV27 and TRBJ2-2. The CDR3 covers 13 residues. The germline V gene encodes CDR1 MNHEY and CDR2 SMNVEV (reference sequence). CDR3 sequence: CASSLVYTGELFF.

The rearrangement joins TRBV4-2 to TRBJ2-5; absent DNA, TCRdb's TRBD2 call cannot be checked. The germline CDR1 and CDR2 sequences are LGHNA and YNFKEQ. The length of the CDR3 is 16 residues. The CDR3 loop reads CASSVSGSRTEKTQYF.